These 26 T cell receptor beta chains share one sample of origin, sequenced in a study of T cell repertoires in cytomegalovirus infection. TCRdb re-called the reads through MiXCR, storing one row per CDR3 protein. The repertoire includes more than 150,000 distinct CDR3 sequences, roughly 19% of them detected once, and approximately 2.9% sits in the top ten. Sequenced: PBMCs. Receptors originate from a human donor in good health (CMV status not recorded). Some clones in this sample may be carry-over from other donors' samples.

This chain uses TRBV6-6 with TRBJ1-2, with 8 bases matching TRBD1. This CDR3 is 14 amino acids long. The germline V gene encodes CDR1 MNHNY and CDR2 SVGAGI (reference sequence). Trimming took 2 bases from V and 4 from J; bases not matched to a gene: 3. The CDR3 loop is CASSYTDRGYGYTF. CDR3 coding DNA: TGTGCCAGCAGTTACACAGACAGGGGCTATGGCTACACCTTC.

The V and J genes are TRBV11-3 and TRBJ2-3; D remains ambiguous. Trimming stripped 5 bases from V and 5 bases from J, with 8 bases between. Germline CDR1 is SGHNT and CDR2 is YENEEA. The CDR3 totals 12 residues. CDR3 sequence (DNA): TGTGCCAGCAGCAGAGAAGGAGATACGCAGTATTTT. It codes for CASSREGDTQYF.

This clonotype has just a few counts. The CDR3 DNA reads as TGCAGTGCTAGGGAGTCTAATTCACCCCTCCACTTT. Protein sequence: CSARESNSPLHF. This chain uses TRBV20-1 with TRBJ1-6; D is uncertain. The CDR3 totals 12 residues. The germline CDR1 and CDR2 sequences are DFQATT and SNEGSKA (reference sequence). Trimming removed 3 bases at V and 6 bases at J, with 6 bases between.

The chain joins TRBV6-1 to TRBJ2-1, with D perhaps being TRBD1 or TRBD2 (5 bases each). Trimming stripped 3 bases from V and 9 bases from J, with 15 bases between. Germline V gene sequence: CDR1 MNHNS, CDR2 SASEGT. The CDR3 contains 14 residues. The chain's CDR3 is CASSDGLGGSEQFF. The CDR3, as DNA: TGTGCCAGCAGTGATGGACTTGGGGGTAGTGAGCAGTTCTTC.

This chain links TRBV29-1 with TRBJ1-1, with TRBD1 as a possible D gene (5 bases). Per the germline V gene, CDR1 is SQVTM and CDR2 is ANQGSEA. This CDR3 contains 13 residues. Here the CDR3 reads CTASPGRNTEAFF. CDR3 nucleotide sequence: TGCACAGCTTCTCCGGGGCGAAACACTGAAGCTTTCTTT.

There are many counts of this clonotype. The chain joins TRBV12-3 or TRBV12-4 to TRBJ2-3, with 8 bases matching TRBD2. The J segment lost 0 bases and the V segment lost 7 bases, leaving 12 bases of the junction unmatched. The CDR3 is 17 residues long. DNA for the CDR3: TGTGCCAGCACCCCCGGGGCTAGCGGGTCTAGCACAGATACGCAGTATTTT. Amino acid sequence: CASTPGASGSSTDTQYF.

This clonotype was counted only a few times. The chain is built from TRBV2 and TRBJ1-6; no reliable D call. The germline gives CDR1 SNHLY, CDR2 FYNNEI. The CDR3 spans 18 residues. V lost 5 bases to trimming and J lost 0 bases, with 17 bases between them. The CDR3 is CASSPDSRRSSYNSPLHF. The CDR3, as DNA: TGTGCCAGCAGTCCCGACTCTAGACGGAGCTCCTATAATTCACCCCTCCACTTT.

The gene calls are TRBV20-1 and TRBJ2-1; 7 nucleotides agree with TRBD1. The CDR3 sequence is 15 residues long. With 3 bases clipped from V and 0 bases from J, the junction kept 5 bases outside the gene matches. Germline CDR1 DFQATT, CDR2 SNEGSKA (reference sequence). The CDR3 region has the DNA TGCAGTGCTAGGGACAGGTTGAGCTCCTACAATGAGCAGTTCTTC. It codes for CSARDRLSSYNEQFF.

About this clonotype: It may be a read error: a sequence one base away is much more abundant. The gene calls are TRBV12-3 or TRBV12-4 and TRBJ2-6; no clear D gene. The CDR3 runs 15 residues. Here the CDR3 DNA reads TGTGACAGCAGTTCCCAGGTGCCCGGGGCCAACGTCCTGACTTTC. Residues: CDSSSQVPGANVLTF.

Only a few counts were recorded for this clonotype. CDR3: CASSAQDGNTEAFF. In DNA, the CDR3 is TGTGCCAGCAGCGCACAGGACGGAAACACTGAAGCTTTCTTT. The chain couples TRBV5-6 to TRBJ1-1, with a weak D call TRBD1 (5 bases). Germline V lookup: CDR1 SGHDT, CDR2 YYEEEE. Trimming cost V 4 bases and J 2 bases, with 12 bases left between them. There are 14 residues in the CDR3.

The rearrangement links TRBV7-9 to TRBJ1-1; 11 nucleotides align to TRBD1. Germline V CDR1 and CDR2: SEHNR, FQNEAQ (reference sequence). The CDR3 runs 16 residues. V lost 2 bases and J lost 5; bases outside the gene matches: 7. The CDR3 DNA sequence: TGTGCCAGCAGCTTAATTGGACAGGGGGCGACGACTGAAGCTTTCTTT. Translating gives CASSLIGQGATTEAFF.

This clonotype came up many times. This chain uses TRBV7-2 with TRBJ2-2, with a tentative D call TRBD1 (6 bases). V gave up 0 bases and J gave up 2 bases, with 10 bases separating them. The CDR3 has 16 residues. Germline-derived CDR1 and CDR2 are SGHTA and FQGNSA. The CDR3 nucleotides are TGTGCCAGCAGCTTAGCAGGGACATCTAACACCGGGGAGCTGTTTTTT. It encodes CASSLAGTSNTGELFF.

This clonotype appeared a few times. This chain connects TRBV6-6 to TRBJ2-7; D gene uncertain. Germline assignment: CDR1 MNHNY and CDR2 SVGAGI (reference sequence). The CDR3 has 13 residues. With 5 bases removed from V and 2 bases from J, the gap between germline ends came to 10 bases. DNA for the CDR3: TGTGCCAGCAGTCTGCCTGGCGCCTACGAGCAGTACTTC. It yields the protein CASSLPGAYEQYF.

The CDR3 bases are TGTGCCAGCAGCTTAGCGTTGCAGGGGGCTGGTACCGGGGAGCTGTTTTTT. Translating gives CASSLALQGAGTGELFF. The V gene is TRBV7-2, the J gene TRBJ2-2; 8 bases are shared with TRBD1. Germline trimming cut 0 bases from V and 5 bases from J; bases unmatched to any gene: 8. Per the germline V gene, CDR1 is SGHTA and CDR2 is FQGNSA. The length of the CDR3 is 17 residues.

This clonotype was detected many times. The gene calls are TRBV7-6 and TRBJ2-7; D unclear. V was pared by 5 bases and J by 6 bases, with 14 bases between. CDR3 size: 13 residues. Germline V gene sequence: CDR1 SGHVS, CDR2 FNYEAQ. The CDR3 sequence: CASSLNLFAEQYF. Written as DNA, the CDR3 is TGTGCCAGCAGCCTTAATTTATTTGCCGAGCAGTACTTC.

This clonotype was observed many times. The rearrangement links TRBV5-1 to TRBJ2-1; the D gene is possibly TRBD2 (5 bases). This CDR3 is 14 amino acids long. Per the germline V gene, CDR1 is SGHRS and CDR2 is YFSETQ. Trimming shortened V by 0 bases and J by 9 bases, and 13 bases separated the two germline ends. The CDR3: CASSLAGFSREQFF. Written as DNA, the CDR3 is TGCGCCAGCAGCTTGGCGGGATTCTCCCGTGAGCAGTTCTTC.

Worth noting for this clonotype: A junction boundary mismatches the germline segment, possibly from a read error. The chain links TRBV6-2 or TRBV6-3 to TRBJ2-4, with 7 bases aligning to TRBD1. The germline V gene encodes CDR1 MNHEY and CDR2 SVGEGT. This CDR3 has 12 residues. CDR3 bases: TGTGCCAGCAGTTACGCGACAGGGAATCGGGACTTC. Protein product: CASSYATGNRDF.

The V call is TRBV7-2, the J call TRBJ2-3, with TRBD2 matching 7 bases. The germline V gene has CDR1 SGHTA and CDR2 FQGNSA. With V trimmed by 5 bases and J by 4 bases, 15 bases remained unmatched. This CDR3 comprises 17 residues. CDR3 in amino acids: CASSPAVGGSSSDTQYF. The CDR3 bases are TGTGCCAGCAGCCCCGCGGTGGGCGGGAGTTCATCAGATACGCAGTATTTT.

This clonotype was seen ten or more times. The chain combines TRBV7-3 with TRBJ2-3; D is undetermined. CDR3 size: 13 residues. V dropped 1 base and J dropped 6 bases, with 8 bases sitting between them. Germline V gene sequence: CDR1 SGHTA, CDR2 FQGTGA. In DNA, the CDR3 is TGTGCCAGCAGCTTAATTTACACGGATACGCAGTATTTT. It specifies CASSLIYTDTQYF. Supplemented by reference TRBV7-3 and TRBJ2-3, the full variable domain reads GAGVSQTPSNKVTEKGKYVELRCDPISGHTALYWYRQSLGQGPEFLIYFQGTGAADDSGLPNDRFFAVRPEGSVSTLKIQRTERGDSAVYLCASSLIYTDTQYFGPGTRLTVL.

V is TRBV28 and J is TRBJ2-3; D unclear. The CDR3 consists of 12 residues. V was shortened by 5 bases and J by 2 bases, with 5 bases between the two germline ends. Germline assignment: CDR1 MDHEN and CDR2 SYDVKM. CDR3 region: CASSTVTDTQYF. The CDR3 region has the DNA TGTGCCAGCAGTACTGTCACAGATACGCAGTATTTT.

The chain carries TRBV5-4 and TRBJ2-1, with 7 bases fitting TRBD2. In germline, CDR1 is SGHNT, CDR2 YYREEE (reference sequence). V trimming: 2 bases; J trimming: 6 bases; junction bases outside the gene matches: 5. This CDR3 is 14 amino acids long. CDR3 in DNA: TGTGCCAGCAGCTTCCGACTAGCCACCAATGAGCAGTTCTTC. Protein: CASSFRLATNEQFF.

The genes are TRBV6-5 and TRBJ2-7; 12 positions agree with TRBD2. This CDR3 has 18 residues. From germline, CDR1 is MNHEY and CDR2 SVGAGI. V gave up 0 bases and J gave up 4 bases; unmatched junction bases: 10. CDR3 in amino acids: CASSYSDPTSGRSYEQYF. For the CDR3, the DNA is TGTGCCAGCAGTTACTCGGACCCGACTAGCGGGAGATCGTACGAGCAGTACTTC.

This clonotype has ten or more counts. The V gene is TRBV6-1, the J gene TRBJ2-1, with TRBD2 identical over 8 bases. The germline gives CDR1 MNHNS, CDR2 SASEGT. This CDR3 has 15 residues. V was pared by 6 bases and J by 5 bases, with 9 bases of the junction left unmatched. The CDR3: CASRTPGGRNNEQFF. In nucleotides, the CDR3 is TGTGCCAGCAGGACCCCGGGGGGGCGGAACAATGAGCAGTTCTTC.

This clonotype was observed a single time. The chain links TRBV14 to TRBJ2-1, with D possibly matching TRBD2 (5 bases). Looked up from germline, CDR1 is SGHDN and CDR2 is FVKESK. V lost 0 bases to trimming and J lost 4 bases, with 13 bases between them. The length of the CDR3 is 16 residues. As DNA, the CDR3 is TGTGCCAGCAGCCAAGACTTGGGAGTTGTTTACAATGAGCAGTTCTTC. This gives the protein CASSQDLGVVYNEQFF.

This chain joins TRBV19 and TRBJ1-2; the D gene is possibly TRBD1 (6 bases). Between the trimmed V and J ends, which lost 1 base and 2 bases, there was a span of 14 bases. From germline, CDR1 is LNHDA and CDR2 SQIVND (reference sequence). This CDR3 comprises 16 residues. CDR3 nucleotide sequence: TGTGCCAGTAGTATAGGCACAGGGAGGACAAACTATGGCTACACCTTC. Its translation: CASSIGTGRTNYGYTF.

The CDR3, as DNA: TGTGCCAGCAGCTTAGAAACCCGCGGGTCCCCCTACGAGCAGTACTTC. Its protein product is CASSLETRGSPYEQYF. The chain uses TRBV7-2 and TRBJ2-7; weak D call: TRBD2 (5 bases). This CDR3 is built from 16 residues. Germline V gives CDR1 SGHTA, CDR2 FQGNSA. Trimming took off 1 base at V and 2 bases at J, with 15 bases between the two ends.